The clone carrying this TCR beta chain was picked up many times. Its specificity is unknown. These data come from a study of early T cells in non-severe SARS-CoV-2 infection. Study context: With bulk RNA from unsorted whole blood as input, sequencing yielded unpaired chains.

Points from the study as a whole: The VDJdb matching leaned toward anti-spike CD8 responses and overlooked private and CD4 specificities.

Germline CDR1 reads ENHRY; CDR2 reads SYGVKD. The CDR3 loop spans 14 amino acids. With 6 bases clipped from V and 4 bases from J, the junction kept 9 bases outside the gene matches. Unique molecular identifiers were attached to individual cDNA molecules. TCRdb re-analysed the 5' RACE reads in MiXCR, keeping a single row per CDR3 protein. The table shows 35,000 to 50,000 distinct CDR3 sequences, with 5.5% occurring only once. The chain has TRBV10-3 and TRBJ2-7; 7 bases map to TRBD2. The sequence was collected from an adult who was a healthcare worker with PCR-confirmed SARS-CoV-2 infection or an uninfected control (not recorded which). The source material was whole blood, sampled at baseline. This chain's CDR3 is CAIRPRDYPYEQYF. CDR3 in DNA: TGTGCCATCAGACCCCGGGACTACCCATACGAGCAGTACTTC.